One sample yielded the 2 T cell receptor beta chains listed below, sequenced in a study of shared clonotypes between healthy human individuals. The assay was immunoSEQ multiplex PCR, and TCRdb's table has in-frame clones only and misses some. The data contain about 460,000 clones, roughly three quarters of them singletons. The sequenced material came from PBMCs. The source is a woman aged 40 to 50 in good health. Some clones in this sample may be carry-over from other donors' samples.

The chain is built from TRBV7-2 and TRBJ2-7; no clear D gene. Trimming cost V 5 bases and J 0 bases, with 17 bases left between them. CDR1 and CDR2 from the germline V gene are SGHTA and FQGNSA. The CDR3 spans 16 residues. CDR3 region: CASSPRTLHSSYEQYF. In nucleotides, the CDR3 is TGTGCCAGCAGCCCCCGAACTTTGCATAGCTCCTACGAGCAGTACTTC.

This clone was observed many times. The rearrangement joins TRBV5-6 to TRBJ2-1; no firm D call. The germline V gene has CDR1 SGHDT and CDR2 YYEEEE. Between the trimmed V and J ends, which lost 2 bases and 2 bases, there was a span of 11 bases. This CDR3 region has 15 residues. For the CDR3, the DNA is TGTGCCAGCAGCTTAGTTCCAGAGGCCTACAATGAGCAGTTCTTC. Protein product: CASSLVPEAYNEQFF.